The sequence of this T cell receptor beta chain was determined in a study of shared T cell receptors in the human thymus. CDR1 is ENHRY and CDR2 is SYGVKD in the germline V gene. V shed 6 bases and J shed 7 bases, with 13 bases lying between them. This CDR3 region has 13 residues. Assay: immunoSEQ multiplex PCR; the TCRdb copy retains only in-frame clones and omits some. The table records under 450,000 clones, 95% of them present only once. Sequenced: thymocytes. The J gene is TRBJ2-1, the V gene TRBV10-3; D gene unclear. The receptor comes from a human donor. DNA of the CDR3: TGTGCCATCAGCGATCAACAGCAGAATGAGCAGTTCTTC. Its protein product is CAISDQQQNEQFF.